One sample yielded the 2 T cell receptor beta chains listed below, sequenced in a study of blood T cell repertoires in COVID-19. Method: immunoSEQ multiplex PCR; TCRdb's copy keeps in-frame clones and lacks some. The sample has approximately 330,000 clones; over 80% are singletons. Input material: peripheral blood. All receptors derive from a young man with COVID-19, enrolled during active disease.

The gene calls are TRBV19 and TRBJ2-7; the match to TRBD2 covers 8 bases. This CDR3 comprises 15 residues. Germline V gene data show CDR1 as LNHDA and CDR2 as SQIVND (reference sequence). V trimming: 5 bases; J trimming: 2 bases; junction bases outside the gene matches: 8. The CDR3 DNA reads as TGTGCCAGTAGTGCGGCTAGCGGGCAAACCTACGAGCAGTACTTC. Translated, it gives CASSAASGQTYEQYF.

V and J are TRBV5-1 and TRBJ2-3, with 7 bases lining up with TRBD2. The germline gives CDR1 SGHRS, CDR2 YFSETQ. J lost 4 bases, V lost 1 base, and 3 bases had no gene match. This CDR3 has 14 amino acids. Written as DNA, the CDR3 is TGCGCCAGCAGCTTGTCGGCGGGAGCAGATACGCAGTATTTT. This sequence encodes CASSLSAGADTQYF.